Presented here are 14 T cell receptor beta chains from one specimen sequenced in a study of neurological immune-mediated disorders. A single record per CDR3 protein comes from TCRdb applying MiXCR to the 5' RACE reads. This sample has about 38,000 distinct CDR3 sequences, with 4.8% found just once. The sequenced sample was CD4+ T cells from blood. All receptors come from a man between 18 and 29 years old in good health.

In this sample, this clonotype turned up many times. The J gene is TRBJ2-6, the V gene TRBV30, with D perhaps TRBD2 (5 bases). V was cut by 1 base and J by 2 bases, with 9 bases left in between. The CDR3 length is 15 residues. The germline CDR1 and CDR2 sequences are GTSNPN and SVGIG (reference sequence). CDR3 sequence (DNA): TGTGCCTGGAGTGAGGGAGCCGCTGGGGCCAACGTCCTGACTTTC. Translated, it gives CAWSEGAAGANVLTF.

This clonotype was seen more than once but under ten times. The rearrangement uses TRBV6-2 or TRBV6-3 and TRBJ2-3; 8 bases fit TRBD2. The CDR3 runs to 14 residues. The germline V gene has CDR1 MNHEY and CDR2 SVGEGT. V lost 6 bases to trimming and J lost 2 bases; unmatched junction nucleotides: 4. CDR3 DNA sequence: TGTGCCAGCAGCGCTAGCGGGTACACAGATACGCAGTATTTT. It codes for CASSASGYTDTQYF.

The sample holds many counts of this clonotype. V gene TRBV7-9 combines with J gene TRBJ2-7, with D maybe TRBD1 (5 bases). Trimming removed 5 bases from V and 6 bases from J, with 17 bases in between. Germline lookup yields CDR1 SEHNR and CDR2 FQNEAQ (reference sequence). The CDR3 sequence is 14 residues long. The DNA of the CDR3 is TGTGCCAGCAGCCCTCAAGGACATTCGGGCGAGCAGTACTTC. This gives the protein CASSPQGHSGEQYF.

This clonotype was observed at least ten times. DNA for the CDR3: TGCGCCAGCAGCTTGGCAGGGAACCACCCTGGAAACACCATATATTTT. Protein: CASSLAGNHPGNTIYF. This chain links TRBV5-1 with TRBJ1-3; possible D gene TRBD1, 5 bases. The length of the CDR3 is 16 residues. In germline, CDR1 is SGHRS, CDR2 YFSETQ. Between the trimmed V and J ends, which lost 0 bases and 2 bases, there was a span of 12 bases.

This clonotype showed up many times. The gene calls are TRBV9 and TRBJ1-4, with D tentatively TRBD1 (5 bases). The CDR3 has 19 residues. Germline V gene lookup returns CDR1 SGDLS and CDR2 YYNGEE. The V end lost 0 bases, the J end lost 0 bases, and 18 bases lay between the germline ends. CDR3 sequence reads: CASSVGDSHSEATNEKLFF. DNA for the CDR3: TGTGCCAGCAGCGTAGGCGACAGCCACTCTGAGGCAACTAATGAAAAACTGTTTTTT. Supplemented by reference TRBV9 and TRBJ1-4, the full variable domain reads DSGVTQTPKHLITATGQRVTLRCSPRSGDLSVYWYQQSLDQGLQFLIQYYNGEERAKGNILERFSAQQFPDLHSELNLSSLELGDSALYFCASSVGDSHSEATNEKLFFGSGTQLSVL.

This clonotype occurred many times. The chain has TRBV10-3 and TRBJ1-6, with 7 bases identical to TRBD1. This CDR3 region has 13 residues. Trimming took 10 bases from V and 9 from J; bases not matched to a gene: 9. Germline CDR1 reads ENHRY; CDR2 reads SYGVKD. CDR3 in amino acids: CATYNGQASPLHF. CDR3 coding DNA: TGTGCCACCTACAATGGACAGGCTTCACCCCTCCACTTT.

This clonotype has more than one count but fewer than ten. This chain uses TRBV6-1 with TRBJ2-4; TRBD2 is a possible D gene (7 bases). Germline-derived CDR1 and CDR2 are MNHNS and SASEGT. The CDR3 has 15 residues. The V end lost 1 base, the J end lost 8 bases, and 15 bases lay between the germline ends. In DNA form, the CDR3 reads TGTGCCAGCAGTGAAGTTGGGGGGGCAGTTGACATTCAGTACTTC. It translates to CASSEVGGAVDIQYF.

This clonotype was seen at least ten times. This chain connects TRBV29-1 to TRBJ2-5, with a tentative D call TRBD1 (5 bases). V was clipped by 6 bases and J by 9 bases, with 14 bases between them. This CDR3 region has 11 residues. Germline lookup yields CDR1 SQVTM and CDR2 ANQGSEA. Here the CDR3 reads CSVQGGLSQYF. The DNA of the CDR3 is TGCAGCGTCCAGGGTGGGTTGTCCCAGTACTTC. Based on the CDR3 plus reference TRBV29-1 and TRBJ2-5, the full variable domain is SAVISQKPSRDICQRGTSLTIQCQVDSQVTMMFWYRQQPGQSLTLIATANQGSEATYESGFVIDKFPISRPNLTFSTLTVSNMSPEDSSIYLCSVQGGLSQYFGPGTRLLVL.

The table lists this clonotype with many counts. The chain couples TRBV20-1 to TRBJ1-1; 7 bases are a match to TRBD1. Germline V gene data show CDR1 as DFQATT and CDR2 as SNEGSKA (reference sequence). J was trimmed by 4 bases and V by 3 bases; bases with no gene match: 8. The CDR3 length is 14 residues. CDR3 amino acids: CSARAGTVITEAFF. CDR3 DNA sequence: TGCAGTGCTAGGGCCGGGACAGTAATCACTGAAGCTTTCTTT.

This clonotype was found many times. V is TRBV5-1 and J is TRBJ2-1; perhaps TRBD1 as D (6 bases). CDR1 is SGHRS, CDR2 YFSETQ, per germline. The germline V and J ends were trimmed by 9 bases and 4 bases, with 23 bases remaining between them. The CDR3 has 16 residues. The CDR3 reads CATQEDAGVAYNEQFF. The CDR3 DNA sequence: TGCGCCACCCAAGAAGACGCAGGGGTGGCTTACAATGAGCAGTTCTTC. Supplemented by reference TRBV5-1 and TRBJ2-1, the full variable domain reads KAGVTQTPRYLIKTRGQQVTLSCSPISGHRSVSWYQQTPGQGLQFLFEYFSETQRNKGNFPGRFSGRQFSNSRSEMNVSTLELGDSALYLCATQEDAGVAYNEQFFGPGTRLTVL.

This clonotype appeared many times. CDR3 amino acids: CASSYSGRDSYEQYF. As DNA, the CDR3 is TGTGCCAGCAGTTACTCGGGCAGAGATTCCTACGAGCAGTACTTC. The chain employs TRBV6-5 and TRBJ2-7; D is unclear. The germline gives CDR1 MNHEY, CDR2 SVGAGI. The V gene lost 0 bases and the J gene lost 1 base, with 10 bases spanning the gap. This CDR3 spans 15 amino acids.

In this sample, this clonotype turned up many times. The gene calls are TRBV7-2 and TRBJ2-3, with TRBD1 identical over 7 bases. CDR3 size: 15 residues. Germline CDR1 is SGHTA and CDR2 is FQGNSA. The junction had 5 bases not matched to a gene; V was cut back by 2 bases and J by 3 bases. The CDR3 sequence: CASSLSYRGTDTQYF. The CDR3 coding sequence is TGTGCCAGCAGCTTATCATACAGGGGAACAGATACGCAGTATTTT.

This clonotype was seen ten or more times. The chain links TRBV4-3 to TRBJ2-5, with D possibly called TRBD1 or TRBD2 (6 bases each). CDR3 length: 16 residues. Germline lookup yields CDR1 LGHNA and CDR2 YSLEER. Deletions cut 4 bases from V and 2 bases from J, with 17 bases between. As DNA, the CDR3 is TGCGCCAGCAGCCGCGATCTTCAAGGGGGGCAAGAGACCCAGTACTTC. Its translation: CASSRDLQGGQETQYF.

At least ten counts were recorded for this clonotype. The chain joins TRBV5-1 to TRBJ2-3; 12 bases line up with TRBD2. This CDR3 spans 16 amino acids. In germline, CDR1 is SGHRS, CDR2 YFSETQ. V lost 2 bases, J lost 6 bases, and 7 bases stayed unmatched. The CDR3, as DNA: TGCGCCAGCAGCTTCGGACTAGCGGGGAGCTGGGATACGCAGTATTTT. Its protein is CASSFGLAGSWDTQYF.